The entry that follows covers one T cell receptor beta chain sequence. The antigen remains unidentified. These data come from a study of metastatic and nonmetastatic thyroid tumors. About the study: Repertoires from blood and tumor or nodule tissue of malignant and benign thyroid patients were compared.

General study results and limits: Reports indicated that malignant thyroid tumors showed significantly higher TCR beta diversity than benign nodules did, in blood and tumor.

As processed by the authors: Researchers built a distant-metastasis classifier for papillary thyroid cancer that drew on CDR3 differences across clinicopathological groups. TCRdb redid the clone calls on the PCR reads using MiXCR. The V and J calls were determined by TCRdb, not by the authors. There are over 20,000 clones in the sample; about a quarter occur only once, and 15% to 20% lies in the top ten. There were no patients who had received any treatment before thyroid surgery. Sample: blood. The clonotype was recovered from a female donor with papillary thyroid cancer or a benign thyroid nodule (not recorded which). Some clones in this sample may be carry-over from other donors' samples.

The CDR3 loop is CSARGGWTEAFF. In DNA, the CDR3 is TGCAGTGCTAGAGGGGGGTGGACTGAAGCTTTCTTT. The chain has TRBV20-1 and TRBJ1-1, with a tentative D call TRBD1 (5 bases). Looked up from germline, CDR1 is DFQATT and CDR2 is SNEGSKA (reference sequence). This CDR3 is 12 amino acids long. Trimming removed 1 base at V and 5 bases at J, with 8 bases between.